This T cell receptor (beta chain) was sequenced for a study of blood T cell repertoires in COVID-19 (dated by TCRdb to 2020 to 2021). About the full investigation: Samples covering the acute and convalescent phases of COVID-19 were provided by collaborators in the United States, Italy and Spain. Where HLA class I and class II types were available, the types were taken from metadata supplied by the sample provider, not from assay-based typing. Samples came from the ongoing ImmuneRACE study (first 160 participants) plus 1,254 subjects from 6 global collaborators. The material from the prospective study consisted of cDNA or gDNA derived from T cells, B-cell-depleted T cells, or PBMCs. A de-identified subject ID, COVID-19 status, age in years and sex were almost always included in the sample metadata. The dataset comprised deeply sampled blood TCRbeta repertoires from subjects exposed to, actively infected with, or recovered from COVID-19. The repertoires were released in a freely available public database intended as a resource for research on the immune response to SARS-CoV-2.

About this clone itself: What antigen it recognizes has not been identified. Within one base of it there is no much larger clone, and no base qualities were kept.

In the prospective study, participants were 18 to 89 years old, resided in fewer than 25 geographic areas of the United States, and were enrolled through a virtual design. In the prospective study, participants were assigned to cohorts based on the clinical history participants reported in a screening survey and a study questionnaire. In the prospective study, whole blood, serum and a nasopharyngeal or oropharyngeal swab were collected from each participant by mobile phlebotomists. Over an approximately 2-month period, participants in the prospective study had the option of providing additional blood draws and questionnaires. Blood samples from the prospective study were shipped frozen or at room temperature prior to DNA extraction. The CDR3 runs 18 amino acids, cysteine and phenylalanine included. The CDR3 DNA has 54 bases and is translated from base 1. V lost 0 bases and J lost 0 bases, and the count of bases not matched to a germline gene is 9. The germline V gene provides CDR1 LGHNA and CDR2 YNFKEQ.

The full study reports these points: Clinical and demographic metadata were provided uncurated, with the amount varying by source and participant.

TCRbeta CDR3 regions were amplified from genomic DNA by means of the immunoSEQ Assay, a bias-controlled multiplex PCR. The source study handled its data this way. Nucleated cell counts per sample were estimated from amplification of reference gene primers within the assay. To quantify the absolute abundance of each unique TCRbeta CDR3 rearrangement, sequence reads were collapsed and filtered. For each sample, productive Simpson clonality was calculated by taking the square root of Simpson's diversity index across productive rearrangements. Held by TCRdb, this immuneACCESS table contains in-frame sequences only and omits some clones. Under half of the omission traces to an unresolved V gene where checked; the cause of the rest is unknown. Clone size and the V and J calls come from that table; the DNA yielded D and trimming. The sample table shows roughly 220,000 clones, and about four fifths are seen once. 1.3% of the sample comes from the top ten.

This chain joins TRBV4-2 to TRBJ1-2, with 8 junctional bases fitting TRBD1. The TCR sequence derives from a woman in her forties with acute COVID-19. Sequences were obtained from PBMCs or T cells enriched from blood (not recorded which). The CDR3 reads CASSQDSLGQEPNYGYTF. The nucleotide sequence is TGTGCCAGCAGCCAAGATTCCTTGGGACAGGAGCCTAACTATGGCTACACCTTC.